The present T cell receptor beta chain was sequenced within a study of T-cell reconstitution after alpha-beta-depleted transplantation in children listed by TCRdb under 2016. Background for the entire study: Using TCR repertoire profiling, the study followed T-cell immune reconstitution in a quantitative way in children after TCRalphabeta/CD19-depleted allogeneic hematopoietic cell transplantation.

Library creation used PCR. Data came from an Illumina HiSeq 2500. To normalize quantification of the TCRbeta repertoire, the TCR libraries were built with molecular barcoding that relied on unique molecular identifiers. TCRdb handled the public reads itself, with Q25 trimming in fastp and clone calling in MiXCR, and kept productive beta chains. Merged by CDR3 protein, the rows form single entries marked with the most common genes and DNA. This sample has 200,000 to 250,000 distinct CDR3 sequences in its table, and approximately 12% of those were observed once. In total, the top ten clones hold around 2.5% of the sample. This clonotype was counted ten times or more. Its binding antigen is unknown. There are no base qualities to consult, and no much larger clone falls within one base. The receptor was derived from a human donor who donated a stem cell graft to a child with acute lymphoblastic leukemia. Material: PBMCs from the stem cell graft donor, obtained from the stem cell graft.

The nucleotide sequence is given as TGTGCCAGCAGTCACGGGGCTAGCGGAAGCGGGCACTCCTACGAGCAGTACTTC. Its translation is CASSHGASGSGHSYEQYF. Recombination joined TRBV6-5 with TRBJ2-7, and TRBD2 matches 7 of the central bases. The CDR3 measures 18 amino acids from cysteine to phenylalanine. The read is trimmed to its CDR3 DNA, 54 bases read in frame from base 1. The junction shows trimming of 5 bases on V and 0 bases on J, and the gene matches do not reach 16 bases of it. CDR1 and CDR2, looked up from the germline V gene, are MNHEY and SVGAGI.